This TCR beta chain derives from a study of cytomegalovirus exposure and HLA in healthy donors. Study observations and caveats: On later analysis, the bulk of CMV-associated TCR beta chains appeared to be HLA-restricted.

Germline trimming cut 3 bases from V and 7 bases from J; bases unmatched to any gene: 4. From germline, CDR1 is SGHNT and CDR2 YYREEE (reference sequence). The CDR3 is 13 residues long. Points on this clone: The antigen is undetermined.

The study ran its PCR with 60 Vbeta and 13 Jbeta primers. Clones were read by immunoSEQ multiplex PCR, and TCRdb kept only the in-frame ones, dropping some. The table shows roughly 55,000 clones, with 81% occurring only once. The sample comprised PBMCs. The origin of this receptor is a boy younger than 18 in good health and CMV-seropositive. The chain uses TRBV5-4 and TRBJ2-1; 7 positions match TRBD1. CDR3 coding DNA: TGTGCCAGCAGCTCGGACAGGCGAAATGAGCAGTTCTTC. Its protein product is CASSSDRRNEQFF.